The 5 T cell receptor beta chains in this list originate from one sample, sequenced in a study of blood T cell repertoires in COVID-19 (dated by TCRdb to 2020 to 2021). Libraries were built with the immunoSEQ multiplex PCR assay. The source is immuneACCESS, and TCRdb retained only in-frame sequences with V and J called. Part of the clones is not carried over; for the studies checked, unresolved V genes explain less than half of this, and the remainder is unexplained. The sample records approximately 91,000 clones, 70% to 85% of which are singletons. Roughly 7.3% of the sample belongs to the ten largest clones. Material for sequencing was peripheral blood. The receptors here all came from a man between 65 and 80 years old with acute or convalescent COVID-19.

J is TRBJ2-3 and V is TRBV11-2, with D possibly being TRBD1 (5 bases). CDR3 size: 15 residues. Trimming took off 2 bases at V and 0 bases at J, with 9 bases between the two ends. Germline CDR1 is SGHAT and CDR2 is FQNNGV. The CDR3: CASSLIPGSTDTQYF. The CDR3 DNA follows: TGTGCCAGCAGCTTAATCCCAGGGAGCACAGATACGCAGTATTTT.

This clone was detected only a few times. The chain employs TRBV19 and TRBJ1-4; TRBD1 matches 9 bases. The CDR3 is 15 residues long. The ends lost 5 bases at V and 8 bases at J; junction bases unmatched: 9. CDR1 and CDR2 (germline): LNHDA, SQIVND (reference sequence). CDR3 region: CASSPGDRDLEKLFF. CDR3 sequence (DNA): TGTGCCAGTAGTCCAGGGGACAGGGACTTGGAAAAACTGTTTTTT.

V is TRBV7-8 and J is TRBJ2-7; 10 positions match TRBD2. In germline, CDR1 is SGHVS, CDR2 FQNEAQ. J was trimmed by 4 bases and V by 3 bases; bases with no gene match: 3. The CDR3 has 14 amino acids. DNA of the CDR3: TGTGCCAGCAGCTTTACTAGCGGGGTTTACGAGCAGTACTTC. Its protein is CASSFTSGVYEQYF. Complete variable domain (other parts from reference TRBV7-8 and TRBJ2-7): GAGVSQSPRYKVAKRGQDVALRCDPISGHVSLFWYQQALGQGPEFLTYFQNEAQLDKSGLPSDRFFAERPEGSVSTLKIQRTQQEDSAVYLCASSFTSGVYEQYFGPGTRLTVT.

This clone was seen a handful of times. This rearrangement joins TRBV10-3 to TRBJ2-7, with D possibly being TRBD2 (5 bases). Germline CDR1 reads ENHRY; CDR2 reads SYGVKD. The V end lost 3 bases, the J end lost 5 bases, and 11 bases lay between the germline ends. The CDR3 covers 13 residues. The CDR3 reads CAISEIRGHEQYV. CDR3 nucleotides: TGTGCCATCAGTGAAATTCGGGGTCACGAGCAGTACGTC.

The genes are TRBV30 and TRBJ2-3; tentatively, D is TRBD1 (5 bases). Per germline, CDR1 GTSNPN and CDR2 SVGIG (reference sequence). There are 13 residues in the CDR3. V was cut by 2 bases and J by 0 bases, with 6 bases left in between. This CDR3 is CAWSTGSTDTQYF. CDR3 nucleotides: TGTGCCTGGAGTACAGGTAGCACAGATACGCAGTATTTT.